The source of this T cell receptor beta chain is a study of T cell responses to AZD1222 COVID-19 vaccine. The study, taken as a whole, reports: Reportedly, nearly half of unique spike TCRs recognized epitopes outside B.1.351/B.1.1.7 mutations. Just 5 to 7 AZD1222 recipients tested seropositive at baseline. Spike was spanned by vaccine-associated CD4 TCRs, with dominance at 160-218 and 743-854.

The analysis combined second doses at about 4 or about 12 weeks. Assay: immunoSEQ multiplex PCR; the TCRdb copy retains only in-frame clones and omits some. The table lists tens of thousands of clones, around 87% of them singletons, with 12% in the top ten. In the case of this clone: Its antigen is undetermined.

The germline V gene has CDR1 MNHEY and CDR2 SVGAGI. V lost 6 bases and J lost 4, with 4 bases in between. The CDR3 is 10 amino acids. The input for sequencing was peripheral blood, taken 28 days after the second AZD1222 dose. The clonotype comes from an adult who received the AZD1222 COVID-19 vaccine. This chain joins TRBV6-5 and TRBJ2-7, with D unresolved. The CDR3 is CASSLYEQYF. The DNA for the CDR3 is TGTGCCAGCAGCCTTTACGAGCAGTACTTC.